In this sample, the clone carrying this T cell receptor (beta chain) turned up a few times. The sample carries other DNA sequences with the same CDR3. The data derive from a study of blood T cell repertoires in COVID-19. For the study at large: Acute and convalescent COVID-19 samples came from the United States, Italy and Spain. Sources were T cells, B-cell-depleted T cells, or PBMCs; the material itself was cDNA or gDNA.

With V trimmed by 0 bases and J by 2 bases, 3 bases remained unmatched. The V gene's germline CDR1 is MNHEY and CDR2 SVGAGI. The CDR3 loop spans 15 amino acids. Per the original methods: Nucleated cell number was recorded as an estimate derived from reference gene primer amplification. TCRdb keeps only in-frame clones here, not all; method: immunoSEQ multiplex PCR. V and J calls and clone size are as listed in that table; D and trimming were resolved from the DNA. The sample has roughly 64,000 clones; under 90% are singletons. The gene calls are TRBV6-5 and TRBJ2-5; TRBD1 aligns across 7 bases. The sequence derives from a man between 45 and 60 years old with active COVID-19. The sequencing sample was made of peripheral blood. CDR3 nucleotide sequence: TGTGCCAGCAGTTACTCGGCAGGGGGACAAGAGACCCAGTACTTC. Translating gives CASSYSAGGQETQYF.